Below, 17 T cell receptor beta chains from the same sample are listed, as sequenced in a study of human T cells and chemical hapten exposure. TCRdb ran MiXCR on the RACE reads and lists one entry per CDR3 protein. This sample carries some 150,000 distinct CDR3 sequences, 12% of them seen once, and the ten largest clones take roughly 1.4%. As for time point: patch test 2, 6 weeks after DPC sensitization. Regarding treatment: therapeutic diphenylcyclopropenone sensitization with weekly scalp DPC. The input for sequencing was whole blood, taken in connection with sensitization to the hapten diphenylcyclopropenone (DPC). The source of these receptors is a woman aged 50 to 60 with alopecia areata. Some clones in this sample may be carry-over from other donors' samples.

There are a few counts of this clonotype. V is TRBV6-6 and J is TRBJ2-5; D not certain. This CDR3 comprises 11 residues. Per germline, CDR1 MNHNY and CDR2 SVGAGI (reference sequence). The ends were cut back, 7 bases at V and 2 bases at J, with 5 bases in the middle. Written as DNA, the CDR3 is TGTGCCAGCACGAGGCAAGAGACCCAGTACTTC. Translating it yields CASTRQETQYF.

The chain recombines TRBV7-6 with TRBJ2-5, with a tentative D call TRBD2 (6 bases). V gave up 5 bases and J gave up 5 bases, with 15 bases separating them. The CDR3 has 14 residues. Per germline, CDR1 SGHVS and CDR2 FNYEAQ. The DNA for the CDR3 is TGTGCCAGCAGCCAAAGGCGTGGAGGGGAGACCCAGTACTTC. Translation gives CASSQRRGGETQYF.

This clonotype has ten or more counts. V is TRBV14 and J is TRBJ2-1, with D uncertain. With 1 base removed from V and 4 bases from J, the gap between germline ends came to 5 bases. CDR1 and CDR2 (germline): SGHDN, FVKESK. The CDR3 is 13 amino acids. The CDR3 reads CASSQGGYNEQFF. The CDR3 nucleotides are TGTGCCAGCAGCCAAGGCGGTTACAATGAGCAGTTCTTC.

The rearrangement uses TRBV7-9 and TRBJ1-4, with D possibly being TRBD1 (6 bases). Germline lookup yields CDR1 SEHNR and CDR2 FQNEAQ (reference sequence). This CDR3 comprises 15 residues. V gave up 0 bases and J gave up 8 bases, with 13 bases separating them. CDR3: CASSLAGTKGEKLFF. The CDR3, as DNA: TGTGCCAGCAGCTTAGCCGGGACAAAGGGCGAAAAACTGTTTTTT.

This clonotype was counted a few times. The gene calls are TRBV7-9 and TRBJ2-5, with D perhaps matching TRBD1 (6 bases). Between the trimmed V and J ends, which lost 1 base and 7 bases, there was a span of 16 bases. CDR3 length equals 15 residues. Germline loops: CDR1 SEHNR, CDR2 FQNEAQ (reference sequence). The CDR3 spells CASSLGRTGTATQYF. The CDR3 bases are TGTGCCAGCAGCTTAGGTAGAACAGGGACCGCGACCCAGTACTTC.

Ten or more counts support this clonotype. The V gene is TRBV7-8, the J gene TRBJ2-7, with 9 bases aligning to TRBD1. CDR1 and CDR2 (germline): SGHVS, FQNEAQ. V shed 3 bases, J shed 6 bases, and the junction held 6 bases outside the gene matches. The CDR3 spans 14 residues. DNA for the CDR3: TGTGCCAGCAGCTTCGAGACAGGGGGGGGCGAGCAGTACTTC. Protein product: CASSFETGGGEQYF.

This clonotype has more than one count but fewer than ten. V is TRBV7-2 and J is TRBJ2-5, with 10 nucleotides matching TRBD1. The CDR3 is 14 residues long. Trimming cost V 3 bases and J 5 bases; bases outside gene matches: 3. Germline CDR1 reads SGHTA; CDR2 reads FQGNSA. The CDR3 loop reads CASSFGGQGETQYF. CDR3 nucleotide sequence: TGTGCCAGCAGCTTCGGGGGACAGGGGGAGACCCAGTACTTC.

The chain recombines TRBV7-6 with TRBJ2-1, with 11 bases aligning to TRBD2. Trimming removed 5 bases from V and 7 bases from J; junction bases left unmatched: 16. The length of the CDR3 is 18 residues. Germline V gives CDR1 SGHVS, CDR2 FNYEAQ. CDR3 bases: TGTGCCAGCAGCCCCCGCGGAATAGCGGGAGGGAGGGGGAATGAGCAGTTCTTC. Its protein product is CASSPRGIAGGRGNEQFF. The full variable domain, in which reference TRBV7-6 and TRBJ2-1 provide the parts outside the CDR3, is GAGVSQSPRYKVTKRGQDVALRCDPISGHVSLYWYRQALGQGPEFLTYFNYEAQQDKSGLPNDRFSAERPEGSISTLTIQRTEQRDSAMYRCASSPRGIAGGRGNEQFFGPGTRLTVL.

In its sample, this clonotype was seen a few times. The J gene is TRBJ2-2, the V gene TRBV12-3 or TRBV12-4; possible D gene TRBD2, 6 bases. Trimming removed 3 bases at V and 5 bases at J, with 19 bases between. The CDR3 sequence is 17 residues long. DNA of the CDR3: TGTGCCAGCAGTTTCGGGACGCTGCCGGGAGTAACCGGGGAGCTGTTTTTT. Translating gives CASSFGTLPGVTGELFF.

This clonotype was recorded a few times. The chain is built from TRBV12-5 and TRBJ2-2; 9 positions agree with TRBD1. This CDR3 spans 17 amino acids. The germline V gene has CDR1 LGHNT and CDR2 FRNRAP. After removal of 3 bases from V and 1 base from J, the junction contained 6 bases not matched to a gene. CDR3 DNA sequence: TGTGCTAGTGGTTTCCTAAGGGACAGGGTGAACACCGGGGAGCTGTTTTTT. Encoded protein: CASGFLRDRVNTGELFF.

The chain carries TRBV19 and TRBJ2-7, with no clear D. The CDR3 runs to 17 residues. CDR1 is LNHDA, CDR2 SQIVND, per germline (reference sequence). V was clipped by 1 base and J by 0 bases, with 16 bases between them. The chain's CDR3 is CASSIVALPIPSYEQYF. The CDR3 DNA reads as TGTGCCAGTAGTATAGTGGCCCTCCCTATTCCCTCCTACGAGCAGTACTTC.

This clonotype was picked up many times. V usage is TRBV7-9 and J usage is TRBJ2-7; D possibly matches TRBD1 or TRBD2 (5 bases each). V was trimmed by 6 bases and J by 3 bases, leaving 15 bases between them. The CDR3 spans 14 residues. The germline gives CDR1 SEHNR, CDR2 FQNEAQ (reference sequence). CDR3: CASSPPGRDYEQYF. The DNA of the CDR3 is TGTGCCAGCAGTCCCCCGGGACGGGACTACGAGCAGTACTTC.

For this clonotype: One end of the junction fails to match germline, which may point to a read error. The rearrangement joins TRBV5-5 to TRBJ2-7; 9 bases align to TRBD1. Germline CDR1 is SGHKS and CDR2 is YYEKEE (reference sequence). This CDR3 is 15 amino acids long. CDR3 protein: CATSFPDRGAYEQYF. As DNA, the CDR3 is TGTGCCACCAGCTTCCCAGACAGGGGGGCCTACGAGCAGTACTTC.

This rearrangement joins TRBV18 to TRBJ2-5; 7 positions agree with TRBD2. V gave up 3 bases and J gave up 3 bases; unmatched junction bases: 7. The CDR3 consists of 15 residues. CDR1 is KGHSH, CDR2 LQKENI, per germline. In DNA form, the CDR3 reads TGTGCCAGCTCACCTGCCGGGACTAAAGAAGAGACCCAGTACTTC. It is translated as CASSPAGTKEETQYF.

The chain is built from TRBV7-2 and TRBJ2-2; D not resolved. CDR3 length equals 16 residues. The germline CDR1 and CDR2 sequences are SGHTA and FQGNSA. Trimming removed 3 bases at V and 6 bases at J, with 17 bases between. Written as DNA, the CDR3 is TGTGCCAGCAGCTTCACTGCCGGATCCGCGGCCGGGGAGCTGTTTTTT. Amino acids: CASSFTAGSAAGELFF. The whole variable domain, remainder taken from reference TRBV7-2 and TRBJ2-2, is GAGVSQSPSNKVTEKGKDVELRCDPISGHTALYWYRQSLGQGLEFLIYFQGNSAPDKSGLPSDRFSAERTGGSVSTLTIQRTQQEDSAVYLCASSFTAGSAAGELFFGEGSRLTVL.

The table lists this clonotype with many counts. The V gene is TRBV15, the J gene TRBJ1-2; TRBD1 might be the D (5 bases). This CDR3 is built from 12 residues. V lost 2 bases to trimming and J lost 9 bases, with 10 bases between them. CDR1 and CDR2 (germline): LNHNV, YYDKDF (reference sequence). The CDR3 coding sequence is TGTGCCACCAGCAGACAGGGTAGACGCTACACCTTC. Its protein is CATSRQGRRYTF.

There are a few counts of this clonotype. The chain joins TRBV11-2 to TRBJ1-2, with 7 bases fitting TRBD1. Per the germline V gene, CDR1 is SGHAT and CDR2 is FQNNGV. The V gene end was trimmed by 4 bases and the J gene end by 2 bases; junction bases not matched to a gene: 10. This CDR3 spans 16 amino acids. This CDR3 is CASSSRRDSPNYGYTF. The CDR3 region has the DNA TGTGCCAGCAGCTCACGCCGGGACAGCCCCAACTATGGCTACACCTTC.